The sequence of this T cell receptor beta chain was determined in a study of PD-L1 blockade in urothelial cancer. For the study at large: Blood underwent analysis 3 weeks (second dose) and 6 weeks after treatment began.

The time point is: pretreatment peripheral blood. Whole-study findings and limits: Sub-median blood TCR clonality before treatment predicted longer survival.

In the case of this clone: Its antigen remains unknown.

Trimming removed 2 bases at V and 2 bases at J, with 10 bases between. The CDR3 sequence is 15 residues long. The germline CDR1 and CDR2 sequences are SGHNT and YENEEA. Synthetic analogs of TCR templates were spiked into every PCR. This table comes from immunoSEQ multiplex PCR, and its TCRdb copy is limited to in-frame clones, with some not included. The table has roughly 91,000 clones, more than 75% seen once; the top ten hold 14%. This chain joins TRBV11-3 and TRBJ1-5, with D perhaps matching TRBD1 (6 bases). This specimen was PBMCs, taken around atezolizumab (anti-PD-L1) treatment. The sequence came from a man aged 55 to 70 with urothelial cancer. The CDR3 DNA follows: TGTGCCAGCAGCTTAACAGGGAATGGCAATCAGCCCCAGCATTTT. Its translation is CASSLTGNGNQPQHF.